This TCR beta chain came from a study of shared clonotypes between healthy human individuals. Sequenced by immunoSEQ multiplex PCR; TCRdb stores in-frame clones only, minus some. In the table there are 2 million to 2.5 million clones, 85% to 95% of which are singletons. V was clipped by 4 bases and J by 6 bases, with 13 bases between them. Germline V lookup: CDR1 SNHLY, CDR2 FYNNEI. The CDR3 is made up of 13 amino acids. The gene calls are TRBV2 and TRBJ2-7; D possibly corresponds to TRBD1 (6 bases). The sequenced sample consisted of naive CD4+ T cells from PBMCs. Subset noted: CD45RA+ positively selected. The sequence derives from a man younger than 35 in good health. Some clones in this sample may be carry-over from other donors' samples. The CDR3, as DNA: TGTGCCAGCAGTGTACCACAGGGTGCCGAGCAGTACTTC. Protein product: CASSVPQGAEQYF. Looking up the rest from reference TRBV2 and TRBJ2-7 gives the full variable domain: EPEVTQTPSHQVTQMGQEVILRCVPISNHLYFYWYRQILGQKVEFLVSFYNNEISEKSEIFDDQFSVERPDGSNFTLKIRSTKLEDSAMYFCASSVPQGAEQYFGPGTRLTVT.